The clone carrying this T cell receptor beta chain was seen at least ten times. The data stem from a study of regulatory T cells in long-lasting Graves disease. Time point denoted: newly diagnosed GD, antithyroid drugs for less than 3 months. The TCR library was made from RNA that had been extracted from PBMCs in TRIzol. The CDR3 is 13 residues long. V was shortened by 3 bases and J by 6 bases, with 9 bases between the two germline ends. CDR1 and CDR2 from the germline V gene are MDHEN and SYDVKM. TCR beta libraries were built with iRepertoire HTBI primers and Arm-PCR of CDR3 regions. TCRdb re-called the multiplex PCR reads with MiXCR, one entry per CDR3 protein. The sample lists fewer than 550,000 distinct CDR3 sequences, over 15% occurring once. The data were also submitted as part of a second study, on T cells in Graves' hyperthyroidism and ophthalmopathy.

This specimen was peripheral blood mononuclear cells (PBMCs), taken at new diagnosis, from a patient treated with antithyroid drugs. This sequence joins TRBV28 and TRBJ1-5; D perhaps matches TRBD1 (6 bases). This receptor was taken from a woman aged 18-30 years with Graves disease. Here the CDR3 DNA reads TGTGCCAGCAGTTTCGCAGGGGCTCAGCCCCAGCATTTT. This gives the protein CASSFAGAQPQHF.